The 26 T cell receptor beta chains below come from one sample, sequenced in a study. Tregs were sorted as CD4+CD25+CD127-/low cells. From the 5' RACE reads, TCRdb called clonotypes with MiXCR, one entry per CDR3 protein. The sample lists about 57,000 distinct CDR3 sequences; approximately 26% were seen once. Source material: tumor-infiltrating Tregs sorted from the breast tumor. The receptors originated from a female donor with breast cancer.

This clonotype was seen at least ten times. This chain joins TRBV6-5 and TRBJ1-1; no firm D call. V dropped 7 bases and J dropped 3 bases, with 9 bases sitting between them. The CDR3 sequence is 12 residues long. Germline V gene lookup returns CDR1 MNHEY and CDR2 SVGAGI. DNA for the CDR3: TGTGCCAGCATTGCCACGGACACTGAAGCTTTCTTT. Translation gives CASIATDTEAFF.

This clonotype was observed a handful of times. The chain combines TRBV5-1 with TRBJ2-3; no clear D. Germline CDR1 and CDR2: SGHRS and YFSETQ. Trimming stripped 3 bases from V and 1 base from J, with 15 bases between. The CDR3 loop spans 16 amino acids. CDR3 nucleotide sequence: TGCGCCAGCAGCTCCCACGAGGCCCGGCGCACAGATACGCAGTATTTT. This encodes CASSSHEARRTDTQYF.

This clonotype was seen repeatedly, ten times or more. The chain carries TRBV7-8 and TRBJ2-1; the match to TRBD2 covers 9 bases. This CDR3 has 15 amino acids. V was pared by 5 bases and J by 9 bases, with 11 bases of the junction left unmatched. Germline-derived CDR1 and CDR2 are SGHVS and FQNEAQ. CDR3 coding DNA: TGTGCCAGCAGCCTCGGTGCGGGGGGGTTCAGTGAGCAGTTCTTC. This sequence encodes CASSLGAGGFSEQFF.

In its sample, this clonotype was seen a few times. V usage is TRBV20-1 and J usage is TRBJ2-5; TRBD1 matches 9 bases. The CDR3 sequence is 15 residues long. Per germline, CDR1 DFQATT and CDR2 SNEGSKA (reference sequence). After removal of 2 bases from V and 7 bases from J, the junction contained 11 bases not matched to a gene. The CDR3 region has the DNA TGCAGTGCTAGACCCGGGACAGGGACCTTTATGACCCAGTACTTC. Protein product: CSARPGTGTFMTQYF.

This chain uses TRBV9 with TRBJ2-3; D gene unclear. Germline-derived CDR1 and CDR2 are SGDLS and YYNGEE. The CDR3 is 15 amino acids. The V end was cut by 2 bases, the J end by 1 base, with 11 bases between. In DNA form, the CDR3 reads TGTGCCAGCAGCGTTAATCCACTACGCACAGATACGCAGTATTTT. Its protein product is CASSVNPLRTDTQYF.

This clonotype was seen a few times. This sequence joins TRBV27 and TRBJ1-5; 7 bases are a match to TRBD1. The CDR3 sequence is 15 residues long. Unmatched junction bases numbered 8, after V lost 6 bases and J lost 3 bases. Germline CDR1 reads MNHEY; CDR2 reads SMNVEV (reference sequence). The CDR3 DNA is TGTGCCAGCAGAATGACAGGGTCGTACAATCAGCCCCAGCATTTT. Protein product: CASRMTGSYNQPQHF.

This clonotype was found many times. The rearrangement uses TRBV7-8 and TRBJ1-6; TRBD1 might be the D (6 bases). Germline values: CDR1 SGHVS, CDR2 FQNEAQ. V was trimmed by 2 bases and J by 9 bases, leaving 14 bases between them. This CDR3 spans 15 amino acids. The CDR3 bases are TGTGCCAGCAGCTTAACACAGGGAGTTGGTTCACCCCTCCACTTT. Its protein product is CASSLTQGVGSPLHF. The variable domain in full, with the rest retrieved from reference TRBV7-8 and TRBJ1-6, is GAGVSQSPRYKVAKRGQDVALRCDPISGHVSLFWYQQALGQGPEFLTYFQNEAQLDKSGLPSDRFFAERPEGSVSTLKIQRTQQEDSAVYLCASSLTQGVGSPLHFGNGTRLTVT.

V usage is TRBV5-3 and J usage is TRBJ2-3; D unclear. TRBV5-3 is an open reading frame whose function is uncertain. The CDR3 has 13 residues. V lost 4 bases and J lost 3, with 9 bases in between. The CDR3 nucleotides are TGTGCCAGAAGCACACAATCGACAGATACGCAGTATTTT. Residues: CARSTQSTDTQYF.

This clonotype was seen at least ten times. V gene TRBV7-2 combines with J gene TRBJ2-3; D not certain. V was pared by 5 bases and J by 6 bases, with 12 bases between. The CDR3 extends over 13 amino acids. CDR1 and CDR2 from the germline V gene are SGHTA and FQGNSA. CDR3 DNA: TGTGCCAGCAGCGCCGACCGCCCGGATACGCAGTATTTT. Its translation is CASSADRPDTQYF.

There are many counts of this clonotype. This sequence joins TRBV2 and TRBJ2-1, with D possibly matching TRBD2 (5 bases). Trimming pared 4 bases from V and 4 bases from J, leaving 8 bases between. The CDR3 covers 13 residues. CDR1 and CDR2 (germline): SNHLY, FYNNEI. CDR3 residues: CASSVERYNEQFF. The CDR3, as DNA: TGTGCCAGCAGTGTGGAGCGGTACAATGAGCAGTTCTTC. Complete variable domain (other parts from reference TRBV2 and TRBJ2-1): EPEVTQTPSHQVTQMGQEVILRCVPISNHLYFYWYRQILGQKVEFLVSFYNNEISEKSEIFDDQFSVERPDGSNFTLKIRSTKLEDSAMYFCASSVERYNEQFFGPGTRLTVL.

In this sample, this clonotype turned up many times. The chain links TRBV29-1 to TRBJ2-5, with D perhaps matching TRBD1 (6 bases). The germline V gene has CDR1 SQVTM and CDR2 ANQGSEA. V lost 5 bases and J lost 5, with 15 bases in between. CDR3 length: 13 amino acids. CDR3 in amino acids: CSVIRQVGETQYF. In nucleotides, the CDR3 is TGCAGCGTTATACGACAGGTTGGGGAGACCCAGTACTTC.

This clonotype has more than one count but fewer than ten. The V gene is TRBV6-5, the J gene TRBJ1-2; D is uncertain. The CDR3 spans 12 residues. With 7 bases removed from V and 8 bases from J, the gap between germline ends came to 14 bases. Germline-derived CDR1 and CDR2 are MNHEY and SVGAGI. CDR3 residues: CASTSGSFGYTF. The CDR3 nucleotides read TGTGCCAGCACGTCGGGGAGTTTCGGCTACACCTTC.

This chain uses TRBV30 with TRBJ2-3, with 8 positions matching TRBD2. Trimming took 3 bases from V and 1 from J; bases not matched to a gene: 15. Germline CDR1 reads GTSNPN; CDR2 reads SVGIG (reference sequence). The CDR3 extends over 18 amino acids. DNA for the CDR3: TGTGCCTGGAGCGGTGGAGGGTCAGCGGGGGATCGCACAGATACGCAGTATTTT. Protein sequence: CAWSGGGSAGDRTDTQYF.

This sequence joins TRBV20-1 and TRBJ2-1; 8 bases line up with TRBD2. This CDR3 has 17 residues. Germline V lookup: CDR1 DFQATT, CDR2 SNEGSKA (reference sequence). V was pared by 6 bases and J by 7 bases, with 20 bases of the junction left unmatched. CDR3 DNA sequence: TGCAGTGCCTTGGTCGGGGGTGGAGCGGGAGCGAGGAATGAGCAGTTCTTC. Its translation is CSALVGGGAGARNEQFF.

The rearrangement links TRBV4-2 to TRBJ1-2; maybe TRBD1 (6 bases). CDR3 length: 14 residues. The germline V gene encodes CDR1 LGHNA and CDR2 YNFKEQ. Between the trimmed V and J ends, which lost 4 bases and 4 bases, there was a span of 13 bases. Here the CDR3 reads CASSPGDGTYGYTF. CDR3 coding DNA: TGTGCCAGCAGCCCAGGGGACGGTACCTATGGCTACACCTTC.

The chain combines TRBV4-1 with TRBJ2-1, with 9 bases that match TRBD2. The CDR3 runs to 13 residues. V lost 0 bases, J lost 13 bases, and 4 bases stayed unmatched. CDR1 is MGHRA and CDR2 is YSYEKL in the germline V gene. CDR3 loop: CASSQELAGSQFF. Written as DNA, the CDR3 is TGCGCCAGCAGCCAAGAACTAGCGGGCTCCCAGTTCTTC.

The chain couples TRBV18 to TRBJ1-2, with 9 bases aligning to TRBD1. Per germline, CDR1 KGHSH and CDR2 LQKENI. This CDR3 region has 15 residues. Trimming at V came to 6 bases and at J to 4 bases, leaving 9 bases not matched to a gene. CDR3 region: CASSPDRGCGYGYTF. The DNA of the CDR3 is TGTGCCAGCTCCCCAGACAGGGGGTGTGGCTATGGCTACACCTTC.

The chain couples TRBV20-1 to TRBJ1-6; D gene uncertain. The CDR3 consists of 16 residues. The germline V gene encodes CDR1 DFQATT and CDR2 SNEGSKA (reference sequence). Trimming removed 1 base at V and 7 bases at J, with 17 bases between. The DNA for the CDR3 is TGCAGTGCTAGAGTCTTCTTGTCCTCCCAAAATTCACCCCTCCACTTT. Protein sequence: CSARVFLSSQNSPLHF.

This clonotype is categorized as medium-sized. The chain employs TRBV6-5 and TRBJ1-1, with D possibly being TRBD1 (6 bases). This CDR3 is 14 amino acids long. The germline gives CDR1 MNHEY, CDR2 SVGAGI. Trimming removed 5 bases from V and 4 bases from J, with 14 bases in between. DNA of the CDR3: TGTGCCAGCAGTGTAGAGGACAGTATCACTGAAGCTTTCTTT. Protein: CASSVEDSITEAFF.

This clonotype turned up a few times. V usage is TRBV7-9 and J usage is TRBJ2-6, with D hard to call. V lost 8 bases and J 6 bases, leaving 14 bases between the germline ends. Germline CDR1 is SEHNR and CDR2 is FQNEAQ (reference sequence). This CDR3 region has 14 residues. The CDR3 sequence is CASGLHHPANVLTF. The DNA of the CDR3 is TGTGCCAGCGGGCTACACCATCCGGCCAACGTCCTGACTTTC. The whole variable domain, remainder taken from reference TRBV7-9 and TRBJ2-6, is DTGVSQNPRHKITKRGQNVTFRCDPISEHNRLYWYRQTLGQGPEFLTYFQNEAQLEKSRLLSDRFSAERPKGSFSTLEIQRTEQGDSAMYLCASGLHHPANVLTFGAGSRLTVL.

This clonotype was seen many times. CDR3 loop: CASSLTWASKNSPLHF. The CDR3 DNA is TGTGCCAGCAGCCTGACGTGGGCTAGTAAGAATTCACCCCTCCACTTT. The V and J genes are TRBV4-2 and TRBJ1-6, with D uncertain. Germline CDR1 LGHNA, CDR2 YNFKEQ. Between the trimmed V and J ends, which lost 4 bases and 7 bases, there was a span of 17 bases. The CDR3 is 16 residues long.

There are a few counts of this clonotype. The chain joins TRBV28 to TRBJ2-2; D is perhaps TRBD1 (6 bases). Germline V gives CDR1 MDHEN, CDR2 SYDVKM. V shed 6 bases and J shed 0 bases, with 11 bases lying between them. The length of the CDR3 is 15 residues. The DNA for the CDR3 is TGTGCCAGCAGGCCGGGACATCCGAACACCGGGGAGCTGTTTTTT. Protein: CASRPGHPNTGELFF.

The table lists this clonotype with many counts. This CDR3 reads CASSLRETDTQYF. Written as DNA, the CDR3 is TGTGCCAGCAGTTTAAGGGAAACAGATACGCAGTATTTT. The chain couples TRBV28 to TRBJ2-3, with D unclear. The V gene's germline CDR1 is MDHEN and CDR2 SYDVKM. V dropped 2 bases and J dropped 3 bases, with 6 bases sitting between them. This CDR3 contains 13 residues.

This clonotype was detected many times. The chain combines TRBV7-2 with TRBJ1-2; 11 bases match TRBD1. CDR1 and CDR2 (germline): SGHTA, FQGNSA. V lost 4 bases, J lost 4 bases, and 2 bases stayed unmatched. The CDR3 totals 14 residues. CDR3 bases: TGTGCCAGCAGCTCGGACAGGGGGCCCTATGGCTACACCTTC. It codes for CASSSDRGPYGYTF. Using reference TRBV7-2 and TRBJ1-2 for the parts outside the CDR3, the full variable domain is GAGVSQSPSNKVTEKGKDVELRCDPISGHTALYWYRQSLGQGLEFLIYFQGNSAPDKSGLPSDRFSAERTGGSVSTLTIQRTQQEDSAVYLCASSSDRGPYGYTFGSGTRLTVV.

As regards this clonotype: It may be a read error: a sequence one base away is much more abundant. The chain uses TRBV5-1 and TRBJ2-7; the D gene is possibly TRBD1 (5 bases). Germline CDR1 reads SGHRS; CDR2 reads YFSETQ. V was trimmed by 2 bases and J by 8 bases, leaving 17 bases between them. This CDR3 region has 14 residues. This chain's CDR3 is CASSFSGKVNKQYF. Written as DNA, the CDR3 is TGCGCCAGCAGCTTCTCAGGGAAGGTGAACAAGCAGTACTTC.

In nucleotides, the CDR3 is TGTGCCAGCAGCTCGACTAGACAAGAGACCCAGTACTTC. Its protein product is CASSSTRQETQYF. J is TRBJ2-5 and V is TRBV7-9; a weak D match, TRBD2 (6 bases). The CDR3 runs to 13 residues. In germline, CDR1 is SEHNR, CDR2 FQNEAQ (reference sequence). The V gene lost 4 bases and the J gene lost 2 bases, with 8 bases spanning the gap. The full variable domain, its missing parts supplied by reference TRBV7-9 and TRBJ2-5, is DTGVSQNPRHKITKRGQNVTFRCDPISEHNRLYWYRQTLGQGPEFLTYFQNEAQLEKSRLLSDRFSAERPKGSFSTLEIQRTEQGDSAMYLCASSSTRQETQYFGPGTRLLVL.